These T cell receptor beta chains were read from a single sample in a study of blood T cell repertoires in COVID-19. TCRdb's table, derived via immunoSEQ multiplex PCR, lists solely in-frame clones and lacks some. This repertoire shows roughly 80,000 clones, around 80% found once; its top ten account for 20% to 25%. Sequencing used peripheral blood. Receptor source: a human donor in a cohort sampled during active COVID-19. The CDR3 runs from the conserved cysteine through the conserved F or W. Fields, in order: J gene, V gene, CDR3 protein.

j_gene: TRBJ2-3; v_gene: TRBV25-1; CDR3aa: CASSRAGDTDTQYF
j_gene: TRBJ1-1; v_gene: TRBV5-1; CDR3aa: CASSLDGLQKAFF
j_gene: TRBJ2-3; v_gene: TRBV11-3; CDR3aa: CASSRGDPSTDTQYF
j_gene: TRBJ2-2; v_gene: TRBV5-4; CDR3aa: CASSVGQGLTGELFF
j_gene: TRBJ2-3; v_gene: TRBV11-2; CDR3aa: CASSLDGGTDTQYF
j_gene: TRBJ2-1; v_gene: TRBV5-4; CDR3aa: CASSLVRGRNEQFF
j_gene: TRBJ2-2; v_gene: TRBV19; CDR3aa: CATRGFGELFF
j_gene: TRBJ1-2; v_gene: TRBV19; CDR3aa: CASSITGTGVGYTF
j_gene: TRBJ1-2; v_gene: TRBV4-2; CDR3aa: CASSQGGYSGGYTF
j_gene: TRBJ2-2; v_gene: TRBV5-1; CDR3aa: CASSPYGSNTGELFF
j_gene: TRBJ2-7; v_gene: TRBV23-1; CDR3aa: CASSQCLGLGRTYEQYF
j_gene: TRBJ2-6; v_gene: TRBV4-2; CDR3aa: CASSQDRQGISGANVLTF
j_gene: TRBJ1-1; v_gene: TRBV30; CDR3aa: CAWTGGSNTEAFF
j_gene: TRBJ1-2; v_gene: TRBV20-1; CDR3aa: CSARAGTGYTF
j_gene: TRBJ2-1; v_gene: TRBV7-2; CDR3aa: CASSLDHSQREQFF
j_gene: TRBJ2-5; v_gene: TRBV12-5; CDR3aa: CASGLGLAGGGQETQYF
j_gene: TRBJ2-1; v_gene: TRBV18; CDR3aa: CASSPPDRVYNEQFF
j_gene: TRBJ2-1; v_gene: TRBV2; CDR3aa: CASSNGALGQFF
j_gene: TRBJ2-3; v_gene: TRBV12-5; CDR3aa: CASGPNRGTQYF
j_gene: TRBJ2-3; v_gene: TRBV5-1; CDR3aa: CASSLGGTDSTDTQYF
j_gene: TRBJ2-7; v_gene: TRBV6-5; CDR3aa: CASSYAGYEQYF
j_gene: TRBJ1-1; v_gene: TRBV14; CDR3aa: CASSQRTGKEAFF
j_gene: TRBJ2-1; v_gene: TRBV19; CDR3aa: CASAWGGGYNEQFF
j_gene: TRBJ1-5; v_gene: TRBV11-2; CDR3aa: CASSLDWRAEGPQHF
j_gene: TRBJ2-6; v_gene: TRBV28; CDR3aa: CASSPGRGYGANVLTF
j_gene: TRBJ2-3; v_gene: TRBV5-4; CDR3aa: CASSLATGGTSTDTQYF
j_gene: TRBJ2-3; v_gene: TRBV5-5; CDR3aa: CASSTGGPDTQYF
j_gene: TRBJ1-2; v_gene: TRBV18; CDR3aa: CASSPQSDYGYTF
j_gene: TRBJ1-4; v_gene: TRBV6-1; CDR3aa: CASSDYRGRSPNEKLFF
j_gene: TRBJ1-4; v_gene: TRBV19; CDR3aa: CASSNGQGRPFF
j_gene: TRBJ2-5; v_gene: TRBV5-1; CDR3aa: CASSALGTIQTQYF
j_gene: TRBJ1-2; v_gene: TRBV3-1/TRBV3-2; CDR3aa: CASRSPGDGYTF
j_gene: TRBJ2-5; v_gene: TRBV27; CDR3aa: CASGTTGRAETQYF
j_gene: TRBJ1-3; v_gene: TRBV28; CDR3aa: CASSKQGTSSGNTIYF